Following are 32 T cell receptor beta chains from one sample sequenced in a study of OX40 agonist ivuxolimab in advanced cancers. Assay used: immunoSEQ multiplex PCR; TCRdb lists only in-frame clones, some missing. The table lists about 58,000 clones, about 87% of them singletons. Material: CD4+ or CD8+ T cells sorted from blood, obtained in a trial of the OX40 agonist ivuxolimab. These receptors all come from an adult with an advanced solid tumor such as melanoma, head and neck, liver or kidney cancer.

In this sample, this clone turned up once. V and J are TRBV21-1 and TRBJ2-3; TRBD1, the D gene given by the table, was not confirmed from the DNA. TRBV21-1 is assigned pseudogene status. CDR3 size: 16 residues. CDR3 in amino acids: CASRFETGGWPDTQYF. The CDR3 region has the DNA TGTGCCAGCAGGTTCGAGACAGGGGGCTGGCCAGATACGCAGTATTTT.

The J gene is TRBJ2-3, the V gene TRBV7-3; 12 bases are shared with TRBD2. CDR3 length: 16 amino acids. V gave up 5 bases and J gave up 1 base; unmatched junction bases: 4. Germline-derived CDR1 and CDR2 are SGHTA and FQGTGA. CDR3 region: CASSPLAGGGTDTQYF. The CDR3 DNA sequence: TGTGCCAGCAGCCCCCTAGCGGGAGGGGGCACAGATACGCAGTATTTT.

The V and J genes are TRBV5-1 and TRBJ2-2; perhaps TRBD2 as D (6 bases). Looked up from germline, CDR1 is SGHRS and CDR2 is YFSETQ. Deletions cut 2 bases from V and 1 base from J, with 15 bases between. The CDR3 runs 17 residues. CDR3 nucleotide sequence: TGCGCCAGCAGCTTAGGCCTGTCAGCGGGGAACACCGGGGAGCTGTTTTTT. Encoded protein: CASSLGLSAGNTGELFF.

The V call is TRBV7-8, the J call TRBJ1-1; TRBD1 matches 8 bases. The CDR3 loop spans 15 amino acids. With 4 bases clipped from V and 3 bases from J, the junction kept 7 bases outside the gene matches. Looked up from germline, CDR1 is SGHVS and CDR2 is FQNEAQ. The CDR3 sequence: CASSSQGALHTEAFF. The CDR3 nucleotides are TGTGCCAGCAGCTCCCAGGGGGCGCTTCACACTGAAGCTTTCTTT.

V gene TRBV6-1 combines with J gene TRBJ1-5; 11 bases match TRBD1. V dropped 4 bases and J dropped 0; count of bases not matched to a gene: 8. This CDR3 has 18 amino acids. The V gene's germline CDR1 is MNHNS and CDR2 SASEGT. The CDR3 coding sequence is TGTGCCAGCAGTGCCGGGACAGGGGGAATTTATAGCAATCAGCCCCAGCATTTT. Translation gives CASSAGTGGIYSNQPQHF.

This clone turned up a few times. The V call is TRBV7-9, the J call TRBJ2-2, with D possibly matching TRBD1 (6 bases). The CDR3 is made up of 14 amino acids. V lost 6 bases, J lost 5 bases, and 13 bases lay in between. CDR1 and CDR2 from the germline V gene are SEHNR and FQNEAQ (reference sequence). CDR3 coding DNA: TGTGCCAGCAGGGACAGTCCGGGGACCGGGGAGCTGTTTTTT. Translating gives CASRDSPGTGELFF.

The J gene is TRBJ1-6, the V gene TRBV7-9; D gene uncertain. From germline, CDR1 is SEHNR and CDR2 FQNEAQ (reference sequence). This CDR3 is built from 13 residues. V shed 5 bases and J shed 12 bases, with 14 bases lying between them. The CDR3 DNA is TGTGCCAGCAGCGGACGGTCGGACGGACCCCTCCACTTT. This gives the protein CASSGRSDGPLHF.

This rearrangement joins TRBV6-5 to TRBJ2-7, with D tentatively TRBD2 (6 bases). Germline V gene lookup returns CDR1 MNHEY and CDR2 SVGAGI. With 5 bases removed from V and 2 bases from J, the gap between germline ends came to 10 bases. The CDR3 spans 13 residues. This CDR3 reads CASSRDWAYEQYF. The CDR3 DNA is TGTGCCAGCAGTCGGGACTGGGCCTACGAGCAGTACTTC.

The CDR3 DNA is TGTGCCAGCAGCTTGGGGGTGGGGACCCAGTACTTC. Translation gives CASSLGVGTQYF. The chain couples TRBV7-3 to TRBJ2-5; D may correspond to TRBD1 or TRBD2 (5 bases each). Germline CDR1 is SGHTA and CDR2 is FQGTGA. V was trimmed by 3 bases and J by 7 bases, leaving 9 bases between them. The CDR3 contains 12 residues.

The rearrangement joins TRBV5-1 to TRBJ2-7, with 12 bases identical to TRBD2. Trimming at V came to 3 bases and at J to 7 bases, leaving 8 bases not matched to a gene. CDR1 and CDR2 (germline): SGHRS, YFSETQ. CDR3 length: 15 residues. The CDR3 DNA reads TGCGCCAGCAGCTCGCAATCCGGACTAGCGGGGGAGCAGTACTTC. This gives the protein CASSSQSGLAGEQYF.

The chain recombines TRBV4-2 with TRBJ2-2; the D is unclear. CDR3 length: 14 residues. Per germline, CDR1 LGHNA and CDR2 YNFKEQ. Trimming cost V 4 bases and J 2 bases, with 8 bases left between them. This CDR3 reads CASSLGFNTGELFF. Written as DNA, the CDR3 is TGTGCCAGCAGCCTCGGTTTTAACACCGGGGAGCTGTTTTTT.

CDR3 loop: CASSQGQGAVRNTEAFF. The CDR3 DNA reads TGTGCCAGCTCACAAGGACAGGGGGCAGTTAGGAACACTGAAGCTTTCTTT. The gene calls are TRBV18 and TRBJ1-1; 11 bases agree with TRBD1. The CDR3 sequence is 17 residues long. V shed 4 bases, J shed 1 base, and the junction held 8 bases outside the gene matches. Germline-derived CDR1 and CDR2 are KGHSH and LQKENI. Supplemented by reference TRBV18 and TRBJ1-1, the full variable domain reads NAGVMQNPRHLVRRRGQEARLRCSPMKGHSHVYWYRQLPEEGLKFMVYLQKENIIDESGMPKERFSAEFPKEGPSILRIQQVVRGDSAAYFCASSQGQGAVRNTEAFFGQGTRLTVV.

The genes are TRBV30 and TRBJ1-4, with D hard to call. This CDR3 has 12 amino acids. V lost 1 base, J lost 8 bases, and 8 bases lay in between. The germline V gene has CDR1 GTSNPN and CDR2 SVGIG (reference sequence). The CDR3 bases are TGTGCCTGGAGTGCGGGAGGGGAAAAACTGTTTTTT. Translating gives CAWSAGGEKLFF.

This sequence joins TRBV4-3 and TRBJ2-2; 9 nucleotides align to TRBD1. V trimming: 3 bases; J trimming: 8 bases; junction bases outside the gene matches: 13. CDR1 is LGHNA, CDR2 YSLEER, per germline. The CDR3 is 17 residues long. The CDR3 spells CASSHLTRDRVGGELFF. The CDR3 DNA reads as TGCGCCAGCAGCCACCTAACCCGGGACAGGGTTGGAGGGGAGCTGTTTTTT.

V and J are TRBV30 and TRBJ2-1; 7 bases line up with TRBD2. CDR3 length equals 15 residues. V lost 0 bases and J lost 3; bases outside the gene matches: 5. Germline V gene lookup returns CDR1 GTSNPN and CDR2 SVGIG (reference sequence). CDR3 amino acids: CAWSVSSGSYNEQFF. The CDR3 nucleotides are TGTGCCTGGAGTGTTTCTAGCGGAAGCTACAATGAGCAGTTCTTC.

The rearrangement uses TRBV5-1 and TRBJ2-7; 7 bases are shared with TRBD1. Trimming at V came to 7 bases and at J to 3 bases, leaving 7 bases not matched to a gene. The germline CDR1 and CDR2 sequences are SGHRS and YFSETQ. This CDR3 is 13 amino acids long. In DNA form, the CDR3 reads TGCGCCAGCGCGGACAGGAGGTACTACGAGCAGTACTTC. This translates into CASADRRYYEQYF.

The chain links TRBV29-1 to TRBJ1-4; TRBD1 matches 9 bases. CDR1 and CDR2 (germline): SQVTM, ANQGSEA. CDR3 length: 16 amino acids. J gave up 1 base and V 7 bases, and 10 bases lay outside the gene matches. The CDR3: CSAHAPGQGTNEKLFF. In DNA form, the CDR3 reads TGCAGCGCCCACGCTCCGGGACAGGGAACTAATGAAAAACTGTTTTTT.

The gene calls are TRBV7-8 and TRBJ1-1; 8 bases line up with TRBD1. The ends lost 4 bases at V and 4 bases at J; junction bases unmatched: 8. CDR1 SGHVS and CDR2 FQNEAQ come from the germline V gene. The CDR3 totals 15 residues. The CDR3 DNA follows: TGTGCCAGCAGCTACCGGTCCCAGGGGGCCACTGAAGCTTTCTTT. Its protein product is CASSYRSQGATEAFF.

J is TRBJ1-3 and V is TRBV18; D is unclear. V was cut by 3 bases and J by 3 bases, with 9 bases left in between. The CDR3 spans 14 residues. Germline lookup yields CDR1 KGHSH and CDR2 LQKENI. The CDR3 here is CASSPPSVGNTIYF. The CDR3 region has the DNA TGTGCCAGCTCACCGCCCTCGGTTGGAAACACCATATATTTT.

The chain couples TRBV2 to TRBJ1-1, with D unclear. The CDR3 length is 14 residues. Trimming took off 2 bases at V and 2 bases at J, with 9 bases between the two ends. Germline values: CDR1 SNHLY, CDR2 FYNNEI. CDR3 protein: CASSEQDLNTEAFF. DNA for the CDR3: TGTGCCAGCAGTGAACAGGACCTAAACACTGAAGCTTTCTTT. Using reference TRBV2 and TRBJ1-1 for the parts outside the CDR3, the full variable domain is EPEVTQTPSHQVTQMGQEVILRCVPISNHLYFYWYRQILGQKVEFLVSFYNNEISEKSEIFDDQFSVERPDGSNFTLKIRSTKLEDSAMYFCASSEQDLNTEAFFGQGTRLTVV.

CDR3 residues: CASRSQADGYTF. The CDR3, as DNA: TGTGCCAGCAGGTCACAAGCGGATGGCTACACCTTC. V is TRBV6-5 and J is TRBJ1-2; D is uncertain. Trimming removed 6 bases at V and 6 bases at J, with 11 bases between. Germline assignment: CDR1 MNHEY and CDR2 SVGAGI. CDR3 length: 12 residues.

This clone was detected a few times. V is TRBV6-5 and J is TRBJ2-1; no firm D call. With 2 bases removed from V and 7 bases from J, the gap between germline ends came to 6 bases. Germline-derived CDR1 and CDR2 are MNHEY and SVGAGI. The CDR3 is 12 amino acids. DNA of the CDR3: TGTGCCAGCAGTTACCCACAGAATGAGCAGTTCTTC. It translates to CASSYPQNEQFF.

The CDR3 is CASSSSQAPNQPQHF. The CDR3 DNA reads TGTGCCAGCAGTTCCTCGCAGGCCCCCAATCAGCCCCAGCATTTT. This chain uses TRBV28 with TRBJ1-5; D unclear. CDR3 size: 15 residues. Germline assignment: CDR1 MDHEN and CDR2 SYDVKM. V dropped 4 bases and J dropped 3 bases, with 13 bases sitting between them.

The CDR3, as DNA: TGTGCCAGCAGCGAGAATACCCAGGGTACTAAGCAGTACTTC. This codes for CASSENTQGTKQYF. This sequence joins TRBV9 and TRBJ2-7, with TRBD1 as a possible D gene (5 bases). Germline lookup yields CDR1 SGDLS and CDR2 YYNGEE. V was clipped by 3 bases and J by 8 bases, with 18 bases between them. This CDR3 region has 14 residues.

This clone was detected a few times. The chain couples TRBV6-6 to TRBJ2-2; the match to TRBD1 covers 7 bases. The CDR3 sequence is 14 residues long. Per germline, CDR1 MNHNY and CDR2 SVGAGI (reference sequence). V lost 5 bases and J lost 1; bases outside the gene matches: 1. This chain's CDR3 is CASSRQGNTGELFF. In nucleotides, the CDR3 is TGTGCCAGCAGTCGACAGGGGAACACCGGGGAGCTGTTTTTT.

V gene TRBV7-6 combines with J gene TRBJ2-7, with TRBD2 identical over 8 bases. In germline, CDR1 is SGHVS, CDR2 FNYEAQ. The CDR3 spans 16 residues. J was trimmed by 1 base and V by 1 base; bases with no gene match: 6. This chain's CDR3 is CASSLVPSGGSYEQYF. DNA for the CDR3: TGTGCCAGCAGCTTAGTACCCAGCGGGGGTTCCTACGAGCAGTACTTC.

CDR3 sequence reads: CASSAEGPWYEQFF. The CDR3 DNA follows: TGTGCCAGCAGTGCGGAGGGCCCTTGGTATGAGCAGTTCTTC. The chain joins TRBV6-1 to TRBJ2-1; D may be TRBD2 (6 bases). CDR1 MNHNS and CDR2 SASEGT come from the germline V gene. The V gene lost 4 bases and the J gene lost 8 bases, with 15 bases spanning the gap. The CDR3 runs 14 residues.

The rearrangement links TRBV15 to TRBJ2-7, with D possibly matching TRBD2 (5 bases). V lost 0 bases, J lost 6 bases, and 21 bases lay in between. Per the germline V gene, CDR1 is LNHNV and CDR2 is YYDKDF (reference sequence). The CDR3 totals 17 residues. CDR3 amino acids: CATSRDKYPGTSVEQYF. The CDR3 nucleotides are TGTGCCACCAGCAGAGATAAATACCCGGGAACCTCCGTCGAGCAGTACTTC.

The CDR3, as DNA: TGTGCCAGCAGTTACGGGTATGGGGTCCAAAGCGAGCAGTACTTC. This codes for CASSYGYGVQSEQYF. The rearrangement uses TRBV6-5 and TRBJ2-7, with D unresolved. The CDR3 sequence is 15 residues long. V was pared by 2 bases and J by 6 bases, with 17 bases between. Looked up from germline, CDR1 is MNHEY and CDR2 is SVGAGI.

A single count supports this clone. The chain links TRBV29-1 to TRBJ2-2; a possible D gene is TRBD2 (6 bases). Trimming shortened V by 5 bases and J by 3 bases, and 10 bases separated the two germline ends. The V gene's germline CDR1 is SQVTM and CDR2 ANQGSEA. CDR3 length: 13 residues. The DNA for the CDR3 is TGCAGCGTTTGCCGGAGGGACACCGGGGAGCTGTTTTTT. Translating it yields CSVCRRDTGELFF.

CDR3 in amino acids: CAWGRGWEQYF. The CDR3 DNA sequence: TGTGCCTGGGGCCGAGGGTGGGAGCAGTACTTC. V gene TRBV30 combines with J gene TRBJ2-7, with a weak D call TRBD2 (5 bases). Germline V gene lookup returns CDR1 GTSNPN and CDR2 SVGIG (reference sequence). The CDR3 is 11 amino acids. Between the trimmed V and J ends, which lost 5 bases and 7 bases, there was a span of 12 bases.

This chain links TRBV7-9 with TRBJ2-5; D may be TRBD2 (6 bases). CDR1 is SEHNR, CDR2 FQNEAQ, per germline (reference sequence). The CDR3 is made up of 13 amino acids. Trimming left V 3 bases short and J 5 bases short, with 10 bases between. The CDR3: CASSFASVETQYF. Written as DNA, the CDR3 is TGTGCCAGCAGCTTTGCTAGCGTTGAGACCCAGTACTTC.